This is a list of T cell receptor beta chains from one sample in a study of blood T cell repertoires in COVID-19. Assay: immunoSEQ multiplex PCR; the TCRdb copy retains only in-frame clones and omits some. The sample lists tens of thousands of clones, just over 90% occurring once. Material: peripheral blood. These receptors came from a human donor in a cohort sampled during active COVID-19. Both conserved end residues are part of each CDR3. Fields, in order: clone size, D gene, V gene, J gene, CDR3 protein, CDR3 DNA. A D gene is named only where the DNA matches it firmly. The size of a clone is reported for some rows only, either as once, few or many, or as a class for expanded clones.

>.|.|TRBV28|TRBJ1-3
CASGPVGGRNTIYF
TGTGCCAGCGGACCTGTTGGGGGCAGAAACACCATATATTTT
>.|.|TRBV11-2|TRBJ2-2
CASSLVRRESATGELFF
TGTGCCAGCAGCTTAGTTAGGCGGGAAAGCGCCACCGGGGAGCTGTTTTTT
>.|TRBD1|TRBV9|TRBJ1-4
CASSVGGQKHEKLFF
TGTGCCAGCAGCGTAGGGGGACAGAAACATGAAAAACTGTTTTTT
>.|.|TRBV19|TRBJ2-7
CASSILPGFGEQYF
TGTGCCAGTAGTATATTGCCGGGGTTCGGGGAGCAGTACTTC
>.|TRBD1|TRBV5-1|TRBJ1-1
CASSRDRGVTEAFF
TGCGCCAGCAGCCGGGACAGGGGGGTCACTGAAGCTTTCTTT
>.|.|TRBV7-2|TRBJ1-1
CASSQQGGNTEAFF
TGTGCCAGCAGCCAACAGGGCGGGAACACTGAAGCTTTCTTT
>.|TRBD2|TRBV11-2|TRBJ2-1
CASSPRGGTYNEQFF
TGTGCCAGCAGCCCCCGGGGGGGGACCTACAATGAGCAGTTCTTC
>.|.|TRBV28|TRBJ1-3
CASSLSRGYGLGNTIYF
TGTGCCAGCAGTTTATCCCGAGGGTATGGGCTCGGAAACACCATATATTTT
>once|.|TRBV10-2|TRBJ2-3
CASSEDSLRDTQYF
TGCGCCAGCAGTGAGGACTCTCTACGGGATACGCAGTATTTT
>.|.|TRBV5-1|TRBJ2-1
CASSLAAGSGEQFF
TGCGCCAGCAGCTTGGCCGCGGGGTCGGGTGAGCAGTTCTTC